This T cell receptor beta chain was recovered during a study of T cell responses to AZD1222 COVID-19 vaccine. Study outcomes and limitations: Targeting of unmutated variant regions was reportedly seen in nearly half of spike-specific TCRs. Along spike, vaccine-associated CD4 TCRs were found throughout, with dominance at 160-218 and 743-854.

Germline V gives CDR1 SGHVS, CDR2 FNYEAQ. V was pared by 7 bases and J by 4 bases, with 19 bases between. The CDR3 is made up of 15 amino acids. About this clone itself: Its antigen is still unknown.

Only in-frame clones appear in the TCRdb table, and some are missing; sequencing was by immunoSEQ multiplex PCR. The sample carries 130,000 to 150,000 clones, about 92% recorded once. This receptor was taken from an adult who had recovered from COVID-19. The chain joins TRBV7-6 to TRBJ1-2; D call uncertain. This specimen consisted of peripheral blood, obtained after recovery from COVID-19. Written as DNA, the CDR3 is TGTGCCAGCATCCCGGGGATGCAGCGGGGCTATGGCTACACCTTC. Amino acids: CASIPGMQRGYGYTF.